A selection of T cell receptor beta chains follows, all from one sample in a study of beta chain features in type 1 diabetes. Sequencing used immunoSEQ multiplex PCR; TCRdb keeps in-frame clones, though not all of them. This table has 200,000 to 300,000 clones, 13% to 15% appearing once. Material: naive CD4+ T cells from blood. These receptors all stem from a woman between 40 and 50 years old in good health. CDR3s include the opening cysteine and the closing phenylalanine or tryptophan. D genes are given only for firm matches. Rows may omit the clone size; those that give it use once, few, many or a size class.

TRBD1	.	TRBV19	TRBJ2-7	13	TGTGCCAGCACCCCTTCAGGGGGAAGCGAGCAGTACTTC	CASTPSGGSEQYF
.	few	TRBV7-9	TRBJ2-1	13	TGTGCCAGCAGCTTAAAGGGGGGGTATGAGCAGTTCTTC	CASSLKGGYEQFF
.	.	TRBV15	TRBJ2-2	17	TGTGCCACCAGCAGGACCACAGGGACCAAGGGCACCGGGGAGCTGTTTTTT	CATSRTTGTKGTGELFF
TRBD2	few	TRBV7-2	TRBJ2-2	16	TGTGCCAGCAGCCCAATAGCGGGGAAGCCCACCGGGGAGCTGTTTTTT	CASSPIAGKPTGELFF
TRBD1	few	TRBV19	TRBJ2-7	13	TGTGCCAGCTCCGACAGGGCCGCCTACGAGCAGTACTTC	CASSDRAAYEQYF
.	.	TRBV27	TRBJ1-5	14	TGTGCCAGCAGCCGCACCCACCAGGGTCAGCCCCAGCATTTT	CASSRTHQGQPQHF
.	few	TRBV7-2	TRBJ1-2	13	TGTGCCAGCAGACCGGACAGCATTTATGGCTACACCTTC	CASRPDSIYGYTF
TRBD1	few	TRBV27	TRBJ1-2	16	TGTGCCAGTGGGGCAGGGGGCGCGATTTTCCTATACGGCTACACCTTC	CASGAGGAIFLYGYTF
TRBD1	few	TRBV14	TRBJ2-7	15	TGTGCCAGCAGCCAAGTTAGGGGGCTCTCCTACGAGCAGTACTTC	CASSQVRGLSYEQYF
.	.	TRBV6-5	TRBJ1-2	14	TGTGCCAGCAGTTCATGGACAGTGCCCTATGGCTACACCTTC	CASSSWTVPYGYTF
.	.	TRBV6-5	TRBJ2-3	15	TGTGCCAGCAGTGGCCCAGGGTTAGGCACAGATACGCAGTATTTT	CASSGPGLGTDTQYF
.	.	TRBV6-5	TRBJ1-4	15	TGTGCCAGCAGTTCAGTCGGGGGGAGAAGGGAAAAACTGTTTTTT	CASSSVGGRREKLFF
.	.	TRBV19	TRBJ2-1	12	TGTGCCAGTAAACAGCGAGGGATTGAGCAGTTCTTC	CASKQRGIEQFF
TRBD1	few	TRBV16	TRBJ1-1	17	TGTGCCAGCAGCCAATTCACAGGGGTGGTGATGAACACTGAAGCTTTCTTT	CASSQFTGVVMNTEAFF
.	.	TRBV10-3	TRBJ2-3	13	TGTGGGACCTCCCCGGGAGGCACAGATACGCAGTATTTT	CGTSPGGTDTQYF
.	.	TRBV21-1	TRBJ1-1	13	TGTGCCAGCCTACAGGGATCAAGGCCTGAAGCTTTCTTT	CASLQGSRPEAFF
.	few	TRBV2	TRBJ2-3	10	TGTGCCAGCCGCAGCGGTTTTCAGTATTTT	CASRSGFQYF
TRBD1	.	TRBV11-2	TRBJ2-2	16	TGTGCCAGCAGCTTTCTTCGGGACAGGGGAGCCGGGGAGCTGTTTTTT	CASSFLRDRGAGELFF
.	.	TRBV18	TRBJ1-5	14	TGTGCCAGCTCACCCCAGGGGTTGGATCAGCCCCAGCATTTT	CASSPQGLDQPQHF
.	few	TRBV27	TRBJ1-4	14	TGTGCCAGCAGTTTATCGAGAGTGGTTGAAAAACTGTTTTTT	CASSLSRVVEKLFF
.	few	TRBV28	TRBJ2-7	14	TGTGCCAGCAGCCCGGGTGGTATTGGGTACGAGCAGTACTTC	CASSPGGIGYEQYF
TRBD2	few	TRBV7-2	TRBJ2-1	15	TGTGCCAGCAGCTTAGCCCTAGCGGATTACAATGAGCAGTTCTTC	CASSLALADYNEQFF
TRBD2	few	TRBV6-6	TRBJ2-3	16	TGTGCCAGCAGTTACGGAATGCGGGGGGCAGAAGATACGCAGTATTTT	CASSYGMRGAEDTQYF
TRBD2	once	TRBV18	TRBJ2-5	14	TGTGCCAGCTCACCCGGACTAGCGGGAGAGACCCAGTACTTC	CASSPGLAGETQYF
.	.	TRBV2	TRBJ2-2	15	TGTGCCAGCAGTGAGCTACAGGGTCTGGCCGGGGAGCTGTTTTTT	CASSELQGLAGELFF
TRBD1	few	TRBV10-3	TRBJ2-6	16	TGTGCCATCGCGAAACAGGGGGGCTCTGGGGCCAACGTCCTGACTTTC	CAIAKQGGSGANVLTF
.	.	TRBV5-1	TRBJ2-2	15	TGCGCCAGCAGCTTGGTTCCCCAGGGGAACGGGGAGCTGTTTTTT	CASSLVPQGNGELFF
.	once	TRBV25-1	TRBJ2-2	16	TGTGCCAGCAGTGAATGGCGGGGAGGAAACACCGGGGAGCTGTTTTTT	CASSEWRGGNTGELFF
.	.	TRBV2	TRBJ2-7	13	TGTGCCAGCAGTGAACCCCACGGAGACGAGCAGTACTTC	CASSEPHGDEQYF
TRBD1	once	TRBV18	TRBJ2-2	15	TGTGCCACCTCTCCTACCAGGACAGGACCCCGGGAGCTGTTTTTT	CATSPTRTGPRELFF
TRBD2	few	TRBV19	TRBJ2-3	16	TGTGCCAGTAGTACCCCCGGCGGGGGGGCTCGAGATACGCAGTATTTT	CASSTPGGGARDTQYF
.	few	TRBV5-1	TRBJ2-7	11	TGCGCCAGCAGCGGAGGGGACAGACAGTACTTC	CASSGGDRQYF
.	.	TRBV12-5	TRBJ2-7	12	TGTGCTAGTGGTTTGGTAATCGGTGAGCAGTACTTC	CASGLVIGEQYF
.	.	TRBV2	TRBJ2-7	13	TGTGCCAGCAGTGAGGACGTCGCCCAGTCGGGGACTTTC	CASSEDVAQSGTF
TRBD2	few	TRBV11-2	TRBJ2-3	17	TGTGCCAGCAGCTTAGTAGCGGGGGGCACTAGCACAGATACGCAGTATTTT	CASSLVAGGTSTDTQYF
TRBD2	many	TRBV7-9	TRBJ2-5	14	TGTGCCAGCAGCCTGGGGGGGACCGGCGGGACCCAGTACTTC	CASSLGGTGGTQYF
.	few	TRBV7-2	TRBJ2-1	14	TGTGCCAGCAGCCCCGGAGGTTCCTTCAATGAGCAGTTCTTC	CASSPGGSFNEQFF
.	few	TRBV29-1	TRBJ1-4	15	TGCAGCGTATTACAAACAGGGACAACTAATGAAAAACTGTTTTTT	CSVLQTGTTNEKLFF
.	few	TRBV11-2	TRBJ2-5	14	TGTGCCAGCAGTTTCCTCGGCAGGGAAGAGACCCAGTACTTC	CASSFLGREETQYF
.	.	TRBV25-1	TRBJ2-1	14	TGTGCCAGCAGTGTCCGACAGTTGGGGGCCGCGCAGTTCTTC	CASSVRQLGAAQFF
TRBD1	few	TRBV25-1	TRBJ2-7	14	TGTGCCAGCACATCCGGACAGGGTTTCCACGAGCAGTACTTC	CASTSGQGFHEQYF
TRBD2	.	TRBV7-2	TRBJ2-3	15	TGTGCCAGCAGCAGAGGACAGCGGGGGGCAGATACGCAGTATTTT	CASSRGQRGADTQYF
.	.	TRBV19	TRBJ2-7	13	TGTGCCAGTAGTCCCGACAGCCTCTACGAGCAGTACTTC	CASSPDSLYEQYF
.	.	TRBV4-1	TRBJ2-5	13	TGCGCCAGCAGCCTCCCCGGGGGAGAGACCCAGTACTTC	CASSLPGGETQYF
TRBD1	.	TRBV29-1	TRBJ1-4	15	TGCAGCGTCCGCCTCCGGGACAGGAAAAATGAAAAACTGTTTTTT	CSVRLRDRKNEKLFF
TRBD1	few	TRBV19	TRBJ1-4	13	TGTGCCAGTAGTGCCCGGGACAGGGGCAAACTGTTTTTT	CASSARDRGKLFF
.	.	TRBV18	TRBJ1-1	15	TGTGCCAGCTCTCTCCAGAAGGGGCGGGGGACTGAAGCTTTCTTT	CASSLQKGRGTEAFF
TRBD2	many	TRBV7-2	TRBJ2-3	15	TGTGCCAGCAGCTTACTAGCGGGAGCTACAGATACGCAGTATTTT	CASSLLAGATDTQYF
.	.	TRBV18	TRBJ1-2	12	TGTGCCAGCTCACCGACAGCGTACGACTACACCTTC	CASSPTAYDYTF
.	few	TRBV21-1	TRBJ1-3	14	TGTGCCAGCCGACCGGACAGCTCTGGAAACACCATATATTTT	CASRPDSSGNTIYF
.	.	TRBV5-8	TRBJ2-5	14	TGTGCCAGCAGCCTGGAGAGGGTCCAAGAGACCCAGTACTTC	CASSLERVQETQYF
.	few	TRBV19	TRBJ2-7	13	TGTGCCAGTAGTACCCAGGCGAATTACGAGCAGTACTTC	CASSTQANYEQYF
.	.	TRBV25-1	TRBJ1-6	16	TGTGCCAGCAGTGGCGGGGGGAGCTCCTATAATTCACCCCTCCACTTT	CASSGGGSSYNSPLHF
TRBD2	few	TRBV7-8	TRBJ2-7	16	TGTGCCAGCACCCCCGGGTCTAGCGGGGGTTCTAGCGAGCAGTACTTC	CASTPGSSGGSSEQYF
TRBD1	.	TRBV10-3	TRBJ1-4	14	TGTGCCATCAGTGAAGGGACAGCTAATGAAAAACTGTTTTTT	CAISEGTANEKLFF
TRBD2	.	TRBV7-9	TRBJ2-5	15	TGTGCCAGCAGCAAGACTAGCGGGGGGGCAGAGACCCAGTACTTC	CASSKTSGGAETQYF
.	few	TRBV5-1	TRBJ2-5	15	TGCGCCAGCAGCTTGTTGGAGGGGTTGGTAGAGACCCAGTACTTC	CASSLLEGLVETQYF
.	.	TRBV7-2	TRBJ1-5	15	TGTGCCAGCAGCTTAGGAGGGATCCCTAATCAGCCCCAGCATTTT	CASSLGGIPNQPQHF
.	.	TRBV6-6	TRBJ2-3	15	TGTGCCAGCAGCCGCGCGGGCTCCATGTGGAATACGCAGTATTTT	CASSRAGSMWNTQYF